Below are 28 T cell receptor beta chains sequenced from a single sample in a study of molecular identifiers for immune sequencing clone quantification. TCRdb reanalysed the PCR reads using MiXCR and keeps one entry per CDR3 protein. This sample carries 300,000 to 400,000 distinct CDR3 sequences, 20% to 25% of them seen once, and the ten largest clones take 0.75% to 0.85%. The sequenced sample was naive CD8+ T cells from blood, with Jurkat cell RNA spiked in. Subset meaning: FACS-sorted CD8+CD4-CCR7+CD45RA+ naive T cells. These receptors all come from a human donor in good health. Some libraries in this study had Jurkat cell RNA spiked in.

As concerns this clonotype: Possible read error: a much larger clone is one base away. This sequence joins TRBV19 and TRBJ1-5, with D perhaps matching TRBD1 (5 bases). V lost 9 bases to trimming and J lost 4 bases, with 25 bases between them. Germline V gene data show CDR1 as LNHDA and CDR2 as SQIVND (reference sequence). This CDR3 comprises 17 residues. CDR3 nucleotide sequence: TGTGCCAGCAGAACCGGGACTTACCTGGGTTGGAATCAGCCCCAGCATTTT. Translated: CASRTGTYLGWNQPQHF.

The rearrangement joins TRBV12-3 or TRBV12-4 to TRBJ2-7; D may match TRBD1 or TRBD2 (5 bases each). V lost 5 bases and J lost 7, with 9 bases in between. The CDR3 runs to 11 residues. The DNA for the CDR3 is TGTGCCAGCAGTGGGGGTTGGGAGCAGTACTTC. Translating gives CASSGGWEQYF.

This clonotype was counted ten times or more. This rearrangement joins TRBV6-1 to TRBJ2-7, with D perhaps matching TRBD1 (6 bases). Germline V gives CDR1 MNHNS, CDR2 SASEGT. Trimming cost V 2 bases and J 1 base, with 9 bases left between them. The CDR3 is 14 amino acids. CDR3 bases: TGTGCCAGCAGTGAATGGGACAAGTCCTACGAGCAGTACTTC. It specifies CASSEWDKSYEQYF.

On this clonotype: A far larger clone is one nucleotide away, so this likely arose from a read error. The chain joins TRBV12-3 or TRBV12-4 to TRBJ2-7; D might be TRBD1 (5 bases). The CDR3 sequence is 13 residues long. As DNA, the CDR3 is TGTGCCAGCAGCTTGGGGCAGACCTACGAGCGGTACTTC. This translates into CASSLGQTYERYF.

At least ten counts were recorded for this clonotype. The chain combines TRBV27 with TRBJ2-3; tentative D call: TRBD2 (6 bases). Germline V gives CDR1 MNHEY, CDR2 SMNVEV (reference sequence). Trimming removed 4 bases at V and 0 bases at J, with 11 bases between. This CDR3 region has 15 residues. CDR3 sequence: CASSSQEGSTDTQYF. In DNA, the CDR3 is TGTGCCAGCAGTTCCCAGGAGGGAAGCACAGATACGCAGTATTTT.

Only a few counts were recorded for this clonotype. J is TRBJ1-5 and V is TRBV20-1; possibly TRBD1 for D (5 bases). CDR3 size: 14 residues. Trimming removed 0 bases at V and 7 bases at J, with 13 bases between. CDR1 and CDR2 from the germline V gene are DFQATT and SNEGSKA (reference sequence). In DNA, the CDR3 is TGCAGTGCTAGAGATACGGGGCCCGGCCAGCCCCAGCATTTT. Protein: CSARDTGPGQPQHF.

The table lists this clonotype with many counts. The DNA of the CDR3 is TGTGCCAGCAGTTTCCAGGGGGCTAGTGAAAAACTGTTTTTT. Its protein product is CASSFQGASEKLFF. This chain links TRBV12-3 or TRBV12-4 with TRBJ1-4; 8 nucleotides align to TRBD1. The CDR3 contains 14 residues. Losses at the gene ends were 3 bases for V and 7 bases for J; bases not matched to a gene: 4.

In this sample, this clonotype turned up many times. The V gene is TRBV27, the J gene TRBJ2-7; a weak D match, TRBD1 (6 bases). Per the germline V gene, CDR1 is MNHEY and CDR2 is SMNVEV (reference sequence). V lost 2 bases and J lost 4, with 12 bases in between. CDR3 length equals 14 residues. CDR3 loop: CASSLKGHLYEQYF. CDR3 DNA sequence: TGTGCCAGCAGTTTAAAGGGACATCTTTACGAGCAGTACTTC.

Concerning this clonotype: It may be a read error: a sequence one base away is much more abundant. V usage is TRBV4-3 and J usage is TRBJ2-1; TRBD1 matches 9 bases. This CDR3 has 16 amino acids. Germline V lookup: CDR1 LGHNA, CDR2 YSLEER. In nucleotides, the CDR3 is TGCGCCAGCGGCCAGGGGACAGGGCTGGCCTACAATGAGCAGTTCTTC. Translation: CASGQGTGLAYNEQFF.

This clonotype appeared a few times. V is TRBV11-2 and J is TRBJ2-7, with a possible D match to TRBD1 (5 bases). Per the germline V gene, CDR1 is SGHAT and CDR2 is FQNNGV. The CDR3 is made up of 17 amino acids. V was pared by 5 bases and J by 2 bases, with 22 bases between. The CDR3 region has the DNA TGTGCCAGCAGCCCGTACGCTCGGGCCAGGGCCCCCTACGAGCAGTACTTC. This sequence encodes CASSPYARARAPYEQYF.

This clonotype was counted a few times. The chain recombines TRBV4-3 with TRBJ2-5; D unclear. Trimming left V 0 bases short and J 5 bases short, with 10 bases between. Germline V gene lookup returns CDR1 LGHNA and CDR2 YSLEER. The CDR3 totals 14 residues. Written as DNA, the CDR3 is TGCGCCAGCAGCCAAGACCACCCACGGGAGACCCAGTACTTC. It encodes CASSQDHPRETQYF.

This clonotype was seen once. A much bigger clone sits one base away, suggesting this may be a read error. J is TRBJ1-1 and V is TRBV7-9; 12 bases align to TRBD1. Germline CDR1 SEHNR, CDR2 FQNEAQ (reference sequence). This CDR3 is 16 amino acids long. CDR3 amino acids: CASSAGQGAKDTGAFF. CDR3 sequence (DNA): TGTGCCAGCAGCGCGGGACAGGGGGCAAAGGACACTGGAGCTTTCTTT.

As concerns this clonotype: A much larger clone is a single base away; this may be a read error. The rearrangement joins TRBV19 to TRBJ1-1; no reliable D call. Germline loops: CDR1 LNHDA, CDR2 SQIVND (reference sequence). The CDR3 length is 15 residues. The V and J ends lost 7 bases and 3 bases respectively, with 18 bases between them. For the CDR3, the DNA is TGTGCCAGTACCCCTTTCGTGGTCCCGGACACTGAAGCTTTCTTT. As protein: CASTPFVVPDTEAFF.

This clonotype showed up just once. It may be a read error: a sequence one base away is much more abundant. The CDR3 sequence is CTSSSGGSGEETQYF. CDR3 nucleotide sequence: TGTACCAGCAGCTCCGGTGGCAGCGGGGAAGAGACCCAGTACTTC. This chain links TRBV7-2 with TRBJ2-5; TRBD2 matches at 7 bases. This CDR3 is built from 15 residues. Looked up from germline, CDR1 is SGHTA and CDR2 is FQGNSA. V lost 4 bases to trimming and J lost 3 bases; unmatched junction nucleotides: 8.

Ten or more counts support this clonotype. The V and J genes are TRBV5-5 and TRBJ2-7; the match to TRBD2 covers 8 bases. This CDR3 is 15 amino acids long. Germline lookup yields CDR1 SGHKS and CDR2 YYEKEE (reference sequence). The ends lost 1 base at V and 3 bases at J; junction bases unmatched: 6. This CDR3 is CASSLSSSGGYEQYF. The CDR3 bases are TGTGCCAGCAGCTTGTCCTCGAGCGGGGGCTACGAGCAGTACTTC. Looking up the rest from reference TRBV5-5 and TRBJ2-7 gives the full variable domain: DAGVTQSPTHLIKTRGQQVTLRCSPISGHKSVSWYQQVLGQGPQFIFQYYEKEERGRGNFPDRFSARQFPNYSSELNVNALLLGDSALYLCASSLSSSGGYEQYFGPGTRLTVT.

This clonotype was seen at least ten times. This rearrangement joins TRBV6-1 to TRBJ2-3; 7 nucleotides line up with TRBD2. The germline V gene encodes CDR1 MNHNS and CDR2 SASEGT. The CDR3 sequence is 14 residues long. The V gene end was trimmed by 9 bases and the J gene end by 6 bases; junction bases not matched to a gene: 12. CDR3 coding DNA: TGTGCCAGTGAGCGGGACCCCCTCCCGGATACGCAGTATTTT. Its translation is CASERDPLPDTQYF.

Of note for this clonotype: This may stem from a read error, because a much larger clone lies one nucleotide away. This chain connects TRBV12-3 or TRBV12-4 to TRBJ2-1; 15 bases are shared with TRBD2. The CDR3 loop spans 15 amino acids. The CDR3 DNA reads TGTGTCTCCGGACTAGCGGGAGGGCCTTGGAATGAGCAGTTCTTC. Encoded protein: CVSGLAGGPWNEQFF.

Note on this clonotype: A clone one base away is much larger, so this may be a read error. The genes are TRBV5-3 and TRBJ2-5, with D possibly called TRBD1 or TRBD2 (5 bases each). TRBV5-3 is identified as an open reading frame with a role that is uncertain. The CDR3 is made up of 13 amino acids. The CDR3 region is CASSSEGPETQYF. CDR3 DNA sequence: TGTGCCAGCAGCTCAGAGGGGCCAGAGACCCAGTACTTC.

This clonotype was seen a handful of times. This sequence joins TRBV6-2 or TRBV6-3 and TRBJ1-5; D call uncertain. Trimming shortened V by 4 bases and J by 0 bases, and 7 bases separated the two germline ends. There are 14 residues in the CDR3. The germline CDR1 and CDR2 sequences are MNHEY and SVGEGT. CDR3 residues: CASSFPPSNQPQHF. The CDR3 DNA follows: TGTGCCAGCAGTTTCCCACCTAGCAATCAGCCCCAGCATTTT.

The sample holds many counts of this clonotype. The V and J genes are TRBV5-5 and TRBJ1-6, with D perhaps matching TRBD1 (5 bases). Looked up from germline, CDR1 is SGHKS and CDR2 is YYEKEE (reference sequence). The ends were cut back, 2 bases at V and 7 bases at J, with 10 bases in the middle. The CDR3 consists of 14 residues. CDR3 protein: CASSFWGNNSPLHF. The DNA for the CDR3 is TGTGCCAGCAGCTTTTGGGGCAACAATTCACCCCTCCACTTT.

This clonotype was counted at least ten times. V gene TRBV24-1 combines with J gene TRBJ2-1, with a possible D match to TRBD2 (6 bases). Germline V gene lookup returns CDR1 KGHDR and CDR2 SFDVKD. V dropped 3 bases and J dropped 1 base, with 9 bases sitting between them. CDR3 length equals 15 residues. In DNA, the CDR3 is TGTGCCACCAGTGATCCGGGAGAGTCCTACAATGAGCAGTTCTTC. Translated, it gives CATSDPGESYNEQFF.

With respect to this clonotype: A much larger clone lies one base from this, so it may be a read error. The rearrangement uses TRBV30 and TRBJ2-2; D is uncertain. This CDR3 has 13 residues. Germline V lookup: CDR1 GTSNPN, CDR2 SVGIG (reference sequence). V gave up 0 bases and J gave up 4 bases, with 6 bases separating them. The CDR3 sequence: CAWSVWSTGELFF. Here the CDR3 DNA reads TGTGCCTGGAGTGTATGGAGCACCGGGGAGCTGTTTTTT.

This clonotype was observed at least ten times. V is TRBV20-1 and J is TRBJ2-7; no firm D call. The CDR3 sequence is 12 residues long. CDR1 is DFQATT, CDR2 SNEGSKA, per germline (reference sequence). Trimming pared 3 bases from V and 6 bases from J, leaving 12 bases between. The CDR3 reads CSARRDPSEQYF. Here the CDR3 DNA reads TGCAGTGCTAGGCGAGACCCAAGCGAGCAGTACTTC.

As concerns this clonotype: A read error is possible here, since a much larger clone lies one base away. This chain connects TRBV13 to TRBJ1-1; unclear D gene. The CDR3 sequence is 13 residues long. Germline assignment: CDR1 PRHDT and CDR2 FYEKMQ (reference sequence). For the CDR3, the DNA is TGTGCCAGCAGCTTGATCACTGTGGCTGAAGCTTCCTTT. This gives the protein CASSLITVAEASF.

The chain uses TRBV12-3 or TRBV12-4 and TRBJ1-5; 9 nucleotides align to TRBD1. The CDR3 is 13 residues long. The V segment lost 5 bases and the J segment 7 bases; nucleotides outside the gene matches: 3. This chain's CDR3 is CASSGDRVQPQHF. CDR3 nucleotides: TGTGCCAGCAGTGGGGACAGGGTGCAGCCCCAGCATTTT.

This clonotype was recorded many times. This chain connects TRBV7-2 to TRBJ1-1; 10 bases line up with TRBD1. V shed 7 bases, J shed 0 bases, and the junction held 11 bases outside the gene matches. The CDR3 has 17 residues. CDR1 and CDR2 (germline): SGHTA, FQGNSA. The CDR3 region is CASIPVGTGVMNTEAFF. DNA of the CDR3: TGTGCCAGCATCCCGGTGGGGACAGGGGTTATGAACACTGAAGCTTTCTTT.

This clonotype appeared many times. In DNA form, the CDR3 reads TGCGCCAGCAGCTTGGGGGAAGGGGAACAGCCCCAGCATTTT. Its protein product is CASSLGEGEQPQHF. The chain joins TRBV5-1 to TRBJ1-5, with D maybe TRBD1 (5 bases). CDR3 length equals 14 residues. Per germline, CDR1 SGHRS and CDR2 YFSETQ. With 0 bases removed from V and 7 bases from J, the gap between germline ends came to 11 bases.

The sample holds a few counts of this clonotype. The chain recombines TRBV15 with TRBJ2-7; D is unresolved. The germline CDR1 and CDR2 sequences are LNHNV and YYDKDF (reference sequence). Trimming left V 0 bases short and J 5 bases short, with 17 bases between. CDR3 length: 16 residues. The CDR3 sequence is CATSRDSHSRTHEQYF. The CDR3 region has the DNA TGTGCCACCAGCAGAGATTCCCATAGCAGAACCCACGAGCAGTACTTC.